This TCR beta chain was sequenced for a study of blood T cell repertoires in COVID-19. Background on the study: Donors in the United States, Italy and Spain gave samples during acute or convalescent COVID-19. The cDNA or gDNA used as material had been derived from T cells, B-cell-depleted T cells, or PBMCs.

Under the authors' procedure: Scientists estimated how many nucleated cells there were by amplifying reference gene primers. Data came from immunoSEQ multiplex PCR; TCRdb stores just in-frame clones and leaves some out. V and J calls and clone size are those listed in that table; D and trimming were worked out from the DNA. The sample has approximately 69,000 clones; about 80% are singletons. Germline V CDR1 and CDR2: LNHDA, SQIVND (reference sequence). V shed 1 base and J 0 bases; nucleotides not matched to a gene: 11. There are 18 residues in the CDR3. V is TRBV19 and J is TRBJ2-5, with TRBD1 identical over 7 bases. Sequencing was performed on peripheral blood. This receptor was taken from a woman aged 80 or over with acute or convalescent COVID-19. The CDR3 reads CASSIVTGANMYQETQYF. Here the CDR3 DNA reads TGTGCCAGTAGTATAGTCACAGGGGCGAATATGTACCAAGAGACCCAGTACTTC. Full variable domain (missing parts from reference TRBV19 and TRBJ2-5): DGGITQSPKYLFRKEGQNVTLSCEQNLNHDAMYWYRQDPGQGLRLIYYSQIVNDFQKGDIAEGYSVSREKKESFPLTVTSAQKNPTAFYLCASSIVTGANMYQETQYFGPGTRLLVL.